The table lists the clone carrying this TCR beta chain with a few counts. The target antigen is unknown. CDR1 is SEHNR, CDR2 FQNEAQ, per germline (reference sequence). The CDR3 has 16 amino acids. V gave up 5 bases and J gave up 0 bases, with 11 bases separating them. The data stem from a study of radiotherapy plus CTLA-4 blockade in lung cancer. Study-wide points: TCR clones originating in tumors grew in number in blood after radiotherapy plus ipilimumab.

Lung cancer patients with chemo-refractory metastatic non-small-cell disease were given focal radiation plus CTLA-4 blockade with ipilimumab. TCRdb's copy holds only in-frame clones and misses some; the assay was immunoSEQ multiplex PCR. Altogether 120,000 or so clones are present, about four fifths being singletons, with the ten largest covering approximately 5.5%. The source is a human donor with non-small cell lung cancer who had a partial response to radiotherapy plus ipilimumab. The chain uses TRBV7-9 and TRBJ2-6; tentative D call: TRBD2 (5 bases). Sequences were derived from peripheral blood, sampled from a patient treated with radiotherapy plus ipilimumab. CDR3 nucleotide sequence: TGTGCCAGCAGCCTGGGTGGGAGCTCTGGGGCCAACGTCCTGACTTTC. Translating it yields CASSLGGSSGANVLTF. Full variable domain (outside the CDR3, taken from reference TRBV7-9 and TRBJ2-6): DTGVSQNPRHKITKRGQNVTFRCDPISEHNRLYWYRQTLGQGPEFLTYFQNEAQLEKSRLLSDRFSAERPKGSFSTLEIQRTEQGDSAMYLCASSLGGSSGANVLTFGAGSRLTVL.